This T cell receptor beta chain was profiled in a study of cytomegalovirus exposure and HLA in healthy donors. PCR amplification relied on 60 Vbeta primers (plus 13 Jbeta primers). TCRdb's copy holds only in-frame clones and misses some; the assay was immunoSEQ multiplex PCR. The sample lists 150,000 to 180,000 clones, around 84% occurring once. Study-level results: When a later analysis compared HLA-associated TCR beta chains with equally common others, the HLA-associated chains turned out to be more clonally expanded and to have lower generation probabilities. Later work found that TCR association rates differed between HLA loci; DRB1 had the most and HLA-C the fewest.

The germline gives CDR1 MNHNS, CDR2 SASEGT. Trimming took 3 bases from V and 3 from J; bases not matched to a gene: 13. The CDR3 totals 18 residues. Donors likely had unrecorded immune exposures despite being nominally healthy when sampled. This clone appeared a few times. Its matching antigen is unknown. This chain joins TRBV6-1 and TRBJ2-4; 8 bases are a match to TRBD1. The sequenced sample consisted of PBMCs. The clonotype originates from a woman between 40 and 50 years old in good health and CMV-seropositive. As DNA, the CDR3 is TGTGCCAGCAGTGAGATGGGACAGGTGCGTTACGGCAAAAACATTCAGTACTTC. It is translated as CASSEMGQVRYGKNIQYF.